These 8 T cell receptor beta chains were sequenced from one sample in a study of shared clonotypes between healthy human individuals. TCRdb's copy holds only in-frame clones and misses some; the assay was immunoSEQ multiplex PCR. The table includes approximately 110,000 clones, less than 80% detected once. Material for sequencing was memory CD8+ T cells sorted from blood. As for subset: CD45RO+ cells pooled with CCR7-negative TemRA cells. The source is a woman younger than 45 in good health.

This chain joins TRBV5-5 and TRBJ1-5; D is unclear. Trimming took 2 bases from V and 1 from J, leaving 10 bases between them. Germline V gives CDR1 SGHKS, CDR2 YYEKEE (reference sequence). The CDR3 totals 15 residues. CDR3 coding DNA: TGTGCCAGCAGCTTTAAAGGTTTCAGCAATCAGCCCCAGCATTTT. It is translated as CASSFKGFSNQPQHF.

The chain uses TRBV25-1 and TRBJ2-1; 9 bases agree with TRBD2. CDR3 length: 17 amino acids. Germline CDR1 is MGHDK and CDR2 is SYGVNS. The V and J ends lost 7 bases and 8 bases, in that order; junction bases with no gene match: 18. CDR3: CASTVPSTGTSIDEQFF. CDR3 DNA: TGTGCCAGCACCGTACCCTCCACCGGGACTAGCATCGATGAGCAGTTCTTC.

The rearrangement links TRBV11-3 to TRBJ2-2, with 7 bases fitting TRBD1. The CDR3 is 16 amino acids. The germline CDR1 and CDR2 sequences are SGHNT and YENEEA. Trimming cost V 5 bases and J 7 bases; bases outside gene matches: 13. The CDR3 reads CASSPRQGLNIGELFF. The CDR3 DNA reads TGTGCCAGCAGCCCTAGACAGGGCTTAAATATCGGGGAGCTGTTTTTT.

This clone was counted a few times. The chain is built from TRBV6-5 and TRBJ2-3; 9 bases are a match to TRBD1. V was pared by 5 bases and J by 3 bases, with 6 bases of the junction left unmatched. The CDR3 sequence is 15 residues long. Germline CDR1 MNHEY, CDR2 SVGAGI. The CDR3 here is CASSPGTGQTDTQYF. The CDR3 DNA reads TGTGCCAGCAGTCCTGGGACAGGGCAGACAGATACGCAGTATTTT.

This clone has ten or more counts. The genes are TRBV27 and TRBJ2-2; 11 nucleotides agree with TRBD2. The germline V gene has CDR1 MNHEY and CDR2 SMNVEV (reference sequence). With 5 bases clipped from V and 5 bases from J, the junction kept 4 bases outside the gene matches. The CDR3 length is 15 residues. The CDR3 nucleotides are TGTGCCAGCAGTATGAGGACTAGCGGGACCGGGGAGCTGTTTTTT. This sequence encodes CASSMRTSGTGELFF.

The rearrangement joins TRBV10-3 to TRBJ1-1; 10 positions agree with TRBD1. The CDR3 has 13 amino acids. Germline values: CDR1 ENHRY, CDR2 SYGVKD. The V segment lost 7 bases and the J segment 6 bases; nucleotides outside the gene matches: 5. In DNA form, the CDR3 reads TGTGCCATCACTCTGGGACAGGGGTCTGAAGCTTTCTTT. It yields the protein CAITLGQGSEAFF.

V and J are TRBV6-4 and TRBJ2-3, with TRBD2 matching over 12 bases. The germline V gene encodes CDR1 MRHNA and CDR2 SNTAGT. The CDR3 consists of 14 residues. Unmatched junction bases numbered 1, after V lost 5 bases and J lost 4 bases. CDR3 sequence: CASSRLAGADTQYF. As DNA, the CDR3 is TGTGCCAGCAGTCGACTAGCGGGGGCAGATACGCAGTATTTT.

This chain links TRBV29-1 with TRBJ2-1, with TRBD1 matching over 9 bases. The CDR3 is 18 amino acids. With V trimmed by 4 bases and J by 6 bases, 19 bases remained unmatched. The V gene's germline CDR1 is SQVTM and CDR2 ANQGSEA. CDR3 in DNA: TGCAGCGTTGCGGGGTTGAGGACAGGGGAGTATTCGCGCAATGAGCAGTTCTTC. Translated: CSVAGLRTGEYSRNEQFF.